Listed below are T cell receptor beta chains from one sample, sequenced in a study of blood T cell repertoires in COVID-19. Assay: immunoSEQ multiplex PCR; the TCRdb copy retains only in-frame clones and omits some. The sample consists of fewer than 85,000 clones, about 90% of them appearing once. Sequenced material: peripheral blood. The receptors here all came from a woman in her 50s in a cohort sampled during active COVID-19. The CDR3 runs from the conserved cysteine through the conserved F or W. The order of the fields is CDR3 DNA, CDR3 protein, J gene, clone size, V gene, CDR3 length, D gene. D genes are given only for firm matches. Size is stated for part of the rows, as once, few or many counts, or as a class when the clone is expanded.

TGTGCCAGCGGAGGAACAGGGGCCTACAATGAGCAGTTCTTC	CASGGTGAYNEQFF	TRBJ2-1	.	TRBV2	14	TRBD1
TGTGCCAGCAGCTTCGGGGGAAACACCATATATTTT	CASSFGGNTIYF	TRBJ1-3	.	TRBV5-4	12	.
TGTGCCAGCAGCTTGGTGGGAGTAAACAATGAGCAGTTCTTC	CASSLVGVNNEQFF	TRBJ2-1	.	TRBV7-3	14	.
TGTGCCAGCGCGGCCGGAGCGGGGGGCGAAAAACTGTTTTTT	CASAAGAGGEKLFF	TRBJ1-4	.	TRBV6-6	14	.
TGTGCCAGCACCCCCAGCGGGATGGGGGGCGCAGATACGCAGTATTTT	CASTPSGMGGADTQYF	TRBJ2-3	.	TRBV2	16	.
TGTGCCACCAGTGACTCTACAGGGGCATATGGCTACACCTTC	CATSDSTGAYGYTF	TRBJ1-2	once	TRBV24-1	14	TRBD1
TGTGCCAGCGAGGGAAACACCATATATTTT	CASEGNTIYF	TRBJ1-3	.	TRBV6-5	10	.
TGCAGCGTTGATGAGTCCCTCGGCGGGGAGCTGTTTTTT	CSVDESLGGELFF	TRBJ2-2	.	TRBV29-1	13	.
TGTGCCAGCAGTTACTCGAGAGGGAACGAAGCTTTCTTT	CASSYSRGNEAFF	TRBJ1-1	.	TRBV6-6	13	.
TGCGCCAGCAGCCAAGTTCTAGCGGGAGTCGGCGATACGCAGTATTTT	CASSQVLAGVGDTQYF	TRBJ2-3	.	TRBV4-1	16	TRBD2